A selection of T cell receptor beta chains follows, all from one sample in a study of Graves' ophthalmopathy and Graves' hyperthyroidism. A single record per CDR3 protein comes from TCRdb applying MiXCR to the multiplex PCR reads. The sample gives approximately 460,000 distinct CDR3 sequences, about 15% of which show up once; about 10% is in the top ten. Input material: blood. These receptors all stem from a woman between 25 and 40 years old with Graves' ophthalmopathy. Both conserved end residues are part of each CDR3. The D gene is left open where the match is weak. Not all rows give a size; the values are once, few, many and, for expanded clones, a class.

>many|TRBD1|TRBJ2-7|TRBV27
CASSRRQGVTSYEQYF
TGTGCCAGCAGTCGACGACAGGGGGTGACCTCCTACGAGCAGTACTTC
>-|TRBD1|TRBJ2-7|TRBV29-1
CSGGQSYDQYF
TGCAGCGGGGGACAGTCCTACGATCAGTACTTC
>many|-|TRBJ1-6|TRBV7-2
CASSFSGSPLHF
TGTGCCAGCAGCTTTTCAGGGTCACCCCTCCACTTT
>many|-|TRBJ1-2|TRBV15
CATSREATRGYTF
TGTGCCACCAGCAGAGAGGCCACCCGGGGCTACACCTTC
>-|-|TRBJ2-5|TRBV5-1
CASSPGRTQETQYF
TGCGCCAGCAGCCCCGGAAGAACTCAAGAGACCCAGTACTTC
>many|-|TRBJ2-4|TRBV7-9
CASSLERVRKNIQYF
TGTGCCAGCAGCTTAGAACGGGTCAGGAAAAACATTCAGTACTTC
>many|-|TRBJ1-2|TRBV5-1
CASSMDTRNYGYTF
TGCGCCAGCAGCATGGACACCCGTAACTATGGCTACACCTTC
>many|-|TRBJ2-7|TRBV20-1
CSAREQGTTPREQYF
TGCAGTGCTAGGGAACAGGGAACCACCCCTCGCGAGCAGTACTTC
>many|-|TRBJ2-5|TRBV7-8
CASSLGLPHKTQYF
TGTGCCAGCAGCTTAGGACTACCTCATAAGACCCAGTACTTC
>many|-|TRBJ2-7|TRBV2
CASSDRLLGGEQYF
TGTGCCAGCAGCGACAGGCTTCTCGGAGGGGAGCAGTACTTC
>-|TRBD2|TRBJ2-1|TRBV11-1
CASSPGKLAGAWNEQFF
TGTGCCAGCAGCCCGGGGAAACTAGCGGGAGCTTGGAATGAGCAGTTCTTC
>many|TRBD1|TRBJ1-5|TRBV2
CASGQDQPQHF
TGTGCCAGCGGACAGGACCAGCCCCAGCATTTT
>many|TRBD2|TRBJ2-5|TRBV5-1
CASSKGASGRQETQYF
TGCGCCAGCTCTAAGGGGGCTAGCGGGAGACAAGAGACCCAGTACTTC
>many|-|TRBJ2-7|TRBV6-1
CASSGTFNEQYF
TGTGCCAGCAGTGGGACATTTAACGAGCAGTACTTC
>few|-|TRBJ1-1|TRBV6-1
CAISGTDAFF
TGTGCCATCAGCGGTACTGATGCTTTCTTT
>many|-|TRBJ2-7|TRBV2
CASSEVVRRSYEQYF
TGTGCCAGCAGTGAAGTTGTCAGACGCTCCTACGAGCAGTACTTC
>many|-|TRBJ2-7|TRBV6-5
CASSYSQGRSYEQYF
TGTGCCAGCAGTTACTCGCAGGGGAGATCCTACGAGCAGTACTTC
>many|-|TRBJ1-5|TRBV2
CASSRDVNQPQHF
TGTGCCAGCAGCAGGGACGTGAATCAGCCCCAGCATTTT
>many|-|TRBJ1-6|TRBV28
CASSLSSKSSPLHF
TGTGCCAGCAGTTTGTCAAGCAAGAGCTCACCCCTCCACTTT
>many|-|TRBJ1-1|TRBV6-5
CASSTGTEAFF
TGTGCCAGCAGTACCGGGACGGAGGCTTTCTTT
>-|-|TRBJ2-6|TRBV7-7
CASGPGPGESGANVLTF
TGTGCCAGCGGACCGGGCCCGGGGGAGTCTGGGGCCAACGTCCTGACTTTC
>-|-|TRBJ2-2|TRBV27
CASSLLENTGELFF
TGTGCCAGCAGTTTACTGGAGAACACCGGGGAGCTGTTTTTT
>many|-|TRBJ1-1|TRBV24-1
CATKPTGGNTEAFF
TGTGCCACCAAACCAACGGGGGGGAACACTGAAGCTTTCTTT
>many|-|TRBJ1-5|TRBV7-2
CASSLGRGHNQPQHF
TGTGCCAGCAGCTTAGGGCGGGGACACAATCAGCCCCAGCATTTT
>many|-|TRBJ1-5|TRBV15
CATSRGGDGQPQHF
TGTGCCACCAGCAGGGGGGGGGACGGTCAGCCCCAGCATTTT
>many|-|TRBJ1-3|TRBV27
CASSLRAGCGNTIYF
TGTGCCAGCAGTTTAAGGGCAGGTTGTGGAAACACCATATATTTT
>many|TRBD2|TRBJ2-7|TRBV20-1
CSGSPLAGAYEQYF
TGCAGTGGCAGTCCCCTAGCGGGTGCCTACGAGCAGTACTTC
>-|-|TRBJ2-7|TRBV5-5
CASSPQAGHTYEQYF
TGTGCCAGCAGCCCCCAAGCCGGACACACCTACGAGCAGTACTTC
>few|-|TRBJ2-5|TRBV3-1
CASSQDKFREETQYF
TGTGCCAGCAGCCAAGATAAGTTTCGGGAAGAGACCCAGTACTTC
>-|-|TRBJ2-2|TRBV2
CASSQPGLSVQIVGTGELFF
TGTGCCAGCAGTCAACCCGGGCTTAGCGTACAGATCGTTGGCACCGGGGAGCTGTTTTTT
>many|-|TRBJ1-3|TRBV29-1
CSGNSGNTIYF
TGCAGCGGTAACTCTGGAAACACCATATATTTT
>-|-|TRBJ1-2|TRBV6-1
CASRGTLYGYTF
TGTGCCAGCAGAGGGACGCTTTATGGCTACACCTTC
>many|-|TRBJ1-2|TRBV12-3/TRBV12-4
CASSFSAGLGKGYTF
TGTGCCAGCAGTTTCAGTGCAGGGCTGGGGAAGGGCTACACCTTC
>-|TRBD1|TRBJ2-7|TRBV5-1
CASNSGTGSYEQYF
TGCGCCAGCAACTCCGGGACAGGTTCCTACGAGCAGTACTTC
>many|TRBD2|TRBJ2-5|TRBV20-1
CSASKGTSGQETQYF
TGCAGTGCTAGTAAAGGGACTAGCGGACAAGAGACCCAGTACTTC
>many|-|TRBJ1-1|TRBV27
CASGRPQGTEAFF
TGTGCCAGCGGGAGACCCCAGGGCACTGAAGCTTTCTTT
>many|TRBD1|TRBJ1-1|TRBV5-1
CASSATGAGNTEAFF
TGCGCCAGCAGCGCCACAGGGGCAGGGAACACTGAAGCTTTCTTT
>once|TRBD2|TRBJ2-5|TRBV7-3
CASSSGPGGGGTQYF
TGTGCCAGCAGCTCCGGCCCTGGGGGGGGTGGGACCCAGTACTTC
>many|-|TRBJ1-6|TRBV15
CATSTPRGGNNSPLHF
TGTGCCACCAGCACCCCTCGGGGGGGAAATAATTCACCCCTCCACTTT
>-|-|TRBJ2-7|TRBV19
CASSKDISYEQYF
TGTGCCAGTAGTAAGGACATTTCCTACGAGCAGTACTTC
>many|-|TRBJ2-5|TRBV24-1
CATSDLPAWGRETQYF
TGTGCCACCAGTGATTTACCGGCCTGGGGGAGGGAGACCCAGTACTTC
>many|-|TRBJ1-1|TRBV7-9
CASSPGGWEAFF
TGTGCCAGCAGCCCCGGGGGGTGGGAAGCTTTCTTT